This T cell receptor (beta chain) was observed in a study of post-analysis software for immune sequencing data. As for the study in general: There were relapsing-remitting, secondary progressive and progressive-relapsing multiple sclerosis among the disease courses included. The study, taken as a whole, reports: Patients had higher frequencies than controls of four to six TRBV segments, including TRBV5-6, TRBV5-1 and TRBV20-1.

This clonotype was counted only a few times. No antigen is known for it. This CDR3 comprises 14 residues. Germline V gives CDR1 MGHDK, CDR2 SYGVNS. The germline V and J ends were trimmed by 6 bases and 1 base, with 12 bases remaining between them. TCR beta cDNA libraries had unique molecular identifiers. Starting from about 1 to 10 million T cells, the study yielded about half a million cDNA molecules. TCRdb used MiXCR to reprocess the PCR reads, holding one entry per CDR3 protein. Of fewer than 700,000 distinct CDR3 sequences in the sample, 44% were seen once. Sequencing used blood. The J gene is TRBJ1-2, the V gene TRBV25-1; tentative D call: TRBD1 (6 bases). The sequence came from a girl aged 5-17 years with multiple sclerosis. CDR3 sequence: CASRRKGVNYGYTF. CDR3 coding DNA: TGTGCCAGCAGGCGAAAGGGGGTTAACTATGGCTACACCTTC.